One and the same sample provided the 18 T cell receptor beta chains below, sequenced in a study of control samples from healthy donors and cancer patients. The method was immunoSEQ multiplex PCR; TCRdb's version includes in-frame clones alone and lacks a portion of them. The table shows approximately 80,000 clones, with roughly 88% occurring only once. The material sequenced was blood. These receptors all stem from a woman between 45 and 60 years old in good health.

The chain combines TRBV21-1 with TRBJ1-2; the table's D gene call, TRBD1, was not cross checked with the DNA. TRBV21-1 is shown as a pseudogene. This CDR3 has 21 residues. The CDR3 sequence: CASSKEGSFSGQLNLNYGYTF. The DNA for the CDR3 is TGTGCCAGCAGCAAAGAGGGGTCATTCTCGGGACAGTTAAATTTAAACTATGGCTACACCTTC.

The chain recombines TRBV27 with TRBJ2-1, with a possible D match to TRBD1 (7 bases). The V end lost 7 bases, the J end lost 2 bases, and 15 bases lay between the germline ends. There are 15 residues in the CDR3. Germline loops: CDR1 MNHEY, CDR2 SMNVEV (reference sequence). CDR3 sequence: CASKPGGSTYNEQFF. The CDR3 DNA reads TGTGCCAGCAAGCCAGGGGGGTCCACCTACAATGAGCAGTTCTTC.

CDR3 protein: CASSRFEDGYTF. CDR3 coding DNA: TGTGCCAGCTCACGGTTTGAGGATGGCTACACCTTC. The rearrangement joins TRBV5-4 to TRBJ1-2; D unclear. The germline V gene has CDR1 SGHNT and CDR2 YYREEE (reference sequence). This CDR3 has 12 amino acids. Trimming pared 7 bases from V and 6 bases from J, leaving 13 bases between.

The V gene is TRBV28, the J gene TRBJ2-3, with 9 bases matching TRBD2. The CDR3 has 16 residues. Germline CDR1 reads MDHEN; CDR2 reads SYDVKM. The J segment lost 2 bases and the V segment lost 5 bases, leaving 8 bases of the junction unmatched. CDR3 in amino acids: CASSPWSGGFTDTQYF. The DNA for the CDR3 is TGTGCCAGCAGTCCATGGAGCGGGGGGTTCACAGATACGCAGTATTTT.

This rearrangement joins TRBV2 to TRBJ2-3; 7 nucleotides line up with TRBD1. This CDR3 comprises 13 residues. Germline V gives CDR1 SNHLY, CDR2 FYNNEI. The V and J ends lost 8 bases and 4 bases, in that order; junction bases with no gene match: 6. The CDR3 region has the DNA TGTGCCAGCGTCGGACAGGACGCAGATACGCAGTATTTT. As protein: CASVGQDADTQYF.

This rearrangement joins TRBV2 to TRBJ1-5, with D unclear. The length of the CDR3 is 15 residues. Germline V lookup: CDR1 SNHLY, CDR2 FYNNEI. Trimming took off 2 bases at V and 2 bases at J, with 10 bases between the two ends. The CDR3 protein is CASSEFGPGNQPQHF. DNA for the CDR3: TGTGCCAGCAGTGAATTCGGTCCTGGCAATCAGCCCCAGCATTTT. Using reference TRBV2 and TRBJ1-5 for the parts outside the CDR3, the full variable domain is EPEVTQTPSHQVTQMGQEVILRCVPISNHLYFYWYRQILGQKVEFLVSFYNNEISEKSEIFDDQFSVERPDGSNFTLKIRSTKLEDSAMYFCASSEFGPGNQPQHFGDGTRLSIL.

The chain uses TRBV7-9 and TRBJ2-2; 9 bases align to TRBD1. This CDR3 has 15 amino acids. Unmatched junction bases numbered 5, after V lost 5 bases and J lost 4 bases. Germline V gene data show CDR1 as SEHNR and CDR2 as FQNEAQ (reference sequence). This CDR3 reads CASSPGQGSTGELFF. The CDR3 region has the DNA TGTGCCAGCAGCCCCGGACAGGGGAGCACCGGGGAGCTGTTTTTT.

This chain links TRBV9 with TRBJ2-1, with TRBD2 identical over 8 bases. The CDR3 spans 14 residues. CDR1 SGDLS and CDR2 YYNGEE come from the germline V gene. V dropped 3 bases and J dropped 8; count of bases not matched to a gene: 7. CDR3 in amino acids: CASSEGSGAYEQFF. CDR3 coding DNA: TGTGCCAGCAGCGAAGGTAGCGGGGCATATGAGCAGTTCTTC.

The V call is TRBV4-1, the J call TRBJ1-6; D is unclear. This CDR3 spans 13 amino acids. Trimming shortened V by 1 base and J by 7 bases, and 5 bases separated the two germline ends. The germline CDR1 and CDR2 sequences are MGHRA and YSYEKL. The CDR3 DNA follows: TGCGCCAGCAGCCAAGTCAGGAATTCACCCCTCCACTTT. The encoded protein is CASSQVRNSPLHF.

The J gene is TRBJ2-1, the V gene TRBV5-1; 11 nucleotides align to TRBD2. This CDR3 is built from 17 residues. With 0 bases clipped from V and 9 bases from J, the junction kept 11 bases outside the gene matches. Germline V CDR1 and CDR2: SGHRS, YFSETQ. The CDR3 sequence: CASSLALAATSGAEQFF. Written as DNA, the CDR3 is TGCGCCAGCAGCTTGGCCTTGGCGGCGACTAGCGGGGCTGAGCAGTTCTTC.

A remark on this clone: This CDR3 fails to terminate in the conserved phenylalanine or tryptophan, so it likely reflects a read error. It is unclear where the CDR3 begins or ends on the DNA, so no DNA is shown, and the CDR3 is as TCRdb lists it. CDR3 amino acids: CASSYSSGTGCL. The V and J genes are TRBV6-6 and TRBJ1-6; no check of the table's D call, TRBD1, against the DNA was made. The V gene's germline CDR1 is MNHNY and CDR2 SVGAGI (reference sequence). The CDR3 spans 12 residues, counting both ends.

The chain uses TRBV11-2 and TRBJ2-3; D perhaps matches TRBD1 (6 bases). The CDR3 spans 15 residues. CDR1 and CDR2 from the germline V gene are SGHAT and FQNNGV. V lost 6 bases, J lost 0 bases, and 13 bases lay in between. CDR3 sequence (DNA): TGTGCCAGCAGGCCAAACAGGGCGAGCACAGATACGCAGTATTTT. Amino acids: CASRPNRASTDTQYF.

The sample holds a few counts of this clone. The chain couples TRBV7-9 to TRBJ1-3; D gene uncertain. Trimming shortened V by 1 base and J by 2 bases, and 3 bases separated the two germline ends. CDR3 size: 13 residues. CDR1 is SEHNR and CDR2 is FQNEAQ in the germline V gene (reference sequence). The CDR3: CASSLGAGNTIYF. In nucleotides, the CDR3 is TGTGCCAGCAGCTTAGGGGCTGGAAACACCATATATTTT. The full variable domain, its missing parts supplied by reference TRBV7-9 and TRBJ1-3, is DTGVSQNPRHKITKRGQNVTFRCDPISEHNRLYWYRQTLGQGPEFLTYFQNEAQLEKSRLLSDRFSAERPKGSFSTLEIQRTEQGDSAMYLCASSLGAGNTIYFGEGSWLTVV.

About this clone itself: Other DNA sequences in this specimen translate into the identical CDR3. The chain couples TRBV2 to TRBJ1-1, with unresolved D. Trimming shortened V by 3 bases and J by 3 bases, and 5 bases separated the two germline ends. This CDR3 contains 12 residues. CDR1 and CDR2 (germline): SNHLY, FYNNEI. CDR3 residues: CASSDRYTEAFF. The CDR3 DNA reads TGTGCCAGCAGTGATAGGTACACTGAAGCTTTCTTT.

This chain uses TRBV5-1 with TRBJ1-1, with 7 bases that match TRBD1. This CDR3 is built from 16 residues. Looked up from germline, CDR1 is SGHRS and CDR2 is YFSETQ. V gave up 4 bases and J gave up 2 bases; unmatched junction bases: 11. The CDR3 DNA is TGCGCCAGCAGCACAAATTACAGGGGCGTTAACACTGAAGCTTTCTTT. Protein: CASSTNYRGVNTEAFF.

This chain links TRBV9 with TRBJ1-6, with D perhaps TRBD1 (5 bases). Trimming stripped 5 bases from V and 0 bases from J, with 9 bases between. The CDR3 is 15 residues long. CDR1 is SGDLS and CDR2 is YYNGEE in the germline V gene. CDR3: CASRGGSSYNSPLHF. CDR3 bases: TGTGCCAGCAGGGGGGGAAGCTCCTATAATTCACCCCTCCACTTT.

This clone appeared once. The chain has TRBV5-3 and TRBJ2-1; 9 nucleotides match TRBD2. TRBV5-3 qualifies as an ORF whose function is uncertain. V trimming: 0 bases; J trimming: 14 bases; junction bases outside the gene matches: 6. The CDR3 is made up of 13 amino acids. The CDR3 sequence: CARSLVVAGDEFF. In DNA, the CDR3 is TGTGCCAGAAGCTTGGTTGTAGCGGGGGATGAGTTCTTC.

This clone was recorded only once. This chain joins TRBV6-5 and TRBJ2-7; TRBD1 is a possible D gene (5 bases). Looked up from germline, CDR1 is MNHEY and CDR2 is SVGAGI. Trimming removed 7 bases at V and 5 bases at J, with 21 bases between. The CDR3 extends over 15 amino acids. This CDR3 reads CASIFAPAGMDEQYF. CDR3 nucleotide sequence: TGTGCCAGCATTTTCGCGCCTGCAGGGATGGACGAGCAGTACTTC.